Shown below are 15 T cell receptor beta chains from a single sample sequenced in a study of blood T cell repertoires in COVID-19. Some clones are missing from TCRdb's copy, which holds only in-frame ones; the method was immunoSEQ multiplex PCR. The table shows about 170,000 clones, with around 85% occurring only once. The specimen sequenced was peripheral blood. These receptor sequences come from a man aged 55-75 years who had recovered from COVID-19.

The J gene is TRBJ2-2, the V gene TRBV10-3; 7 bases agree with TRBD1. CDR3 length: 16 residues. Unmatched junction bases numbered 6, after V lost 3 bases and J lost 2 bases. CDR1 and CDR2 (germline): ENHRY, SYGVKD. This CDR3 is CAISDRGQANTGELFF. The CDR3 DNA is TGTGCCATCAGTGATCGAGGACAGGCAAACACCGGGGAGCTGTTTTTT.

V is TRBV4-2 and J is TRBJ2-5; 8 positions agree with TRBD2. From germline, CDR1 is LGHNA and CDR2 YNFKEQ. J lost 0 bases, V lost 4 bases, and 7 bases had no gene match. The CDR3 covers 16 residues. As DNA, the CDR3 is TGTGCCAGCAGCCTAAGTTCGGGGGGGTACCAAGAGACCCAGTACTTC. This translates into CASSLSSGGYQETQYF.

This clone appeared once. The rearrangement joins TRBV7-2 to TRBJ1-1; tentative D call: TRBD1 (5 bases). The germline CDR1 and CDR2 sequences are SGHTA and FQGNSA. The CDR3 has 16 amino acids. The V and J ends lost 1 base and 0 bases respectively, with 12 bases between them. The DNA of the CDR3 is TGTGCCAGCAGCTTAGGGGGGGTGCTTTTGAACACTGAAGCTTTCTTT. It translates to CASSLGGVLLNTEAFF.

The V call is TRBV14, the J call TRBJ1-2; D gene unclear. The length of the CDR3 is 14 residues. Germline CDR1 SGHDN, CDR2 FVKESK. The germline V and J ends were trimmed by 4 bases and 8 bases, with 17 bases remaining between them. CDR3 region: CASSPLLGRGGYTF. The DNA for the CDR3 is TGTGCCAGCAGCCCATTACTCGGGCGGGGAGGCTACACCTTC.

V usage is TRBV7-9 and J usage is TRBJ2-7; D possibly corresponds to TRBD1 (6 bases). CDR1 is SEHNR and CDR2 is FQNEAQ in the germline V gene (reference sequence). Deletions cut 6 bases from V and 3 bases from J, with 21 bases between. This CDR3 comprises 16 residues. CDR3 sequence (DNA): TGTGCCAGCAGTCGTTCACAGGGACCAGGAGGCTACGAGCAGTACTTC. This encodes CASSRSQGPGGYEQYF.

This chain connects TRBV29-1 to TRBJ1-4; D unclear. The CDR3 covers 10 residues. V gave up 6 bases and J gave up 7 bases, with 6 bases separating them. Germline V CDR1 and CDR2: SQVTM, ANQGSEA. The CDR3 sequence: CSVRVEKLFF. CDR3 bases: TGCAGCGTACGAGTTGAAAAACTGTTTTTT.

The chain combines TRBV3-1 (or the pseudogene TRBV3-2) with TRBJ1-2, with 7 positions matching TRBD1. This CDR3 spans 15 amino acids. The V and J ends lost 2 bases and 6 bases, in that order; junction bases with no gene match: 9. Looked up from germline, CDR1 is LGHDT and CDR2 is YNNKEL (reference sequence). For the CDR3, the DNA is TGTGCCAGCAGCCAATTAGCTGGGACAGCAGATGGCTACACCTTC. Translated, it gives CASSQLAGTADGYTF.

The J gene is TRBJ1-6, the V gene TRBV7-2; possible D gene TRBD1, 6 bases. This CDR3 comprises 17 residues. Per germline, CDR1 SGHTA and CDR2 FQGNSA. The V end was cut by 2 bases, the J end by 2 bases, with 13 bases between. CDR3 nucleotides: TGTGCCAGCAGCTTACGGGCAGGGGTGCCCTATAATTCACCCCTCCACTTT. As protein: CASSLRAGVPYNSPLHF. Full variable domain (outside the CDR3, taken from reference TRBV7-2 and TRBJ1-6): GAGVSQSPSNKVTEKGKDVELRCDPISGHTALYWYRQSLGQGLEFLIYFQGNSAPDKSGLPSDRFSAERTGGSVSTLTIQRTQQEDSAVYLCASSLRAGVPYNSPLHFGNGTRLTVT.

The J gene is TRBJ2-5, the V gene TRBV6-6; TRBD2 matches at 14 bases. The CDR3 runs 15 residues. J lost 11 bases, V lost 6 bases, and 11 bases had no gene match. Germline loops: CDR1 MNHNY, CDR2 SVGAGI (reference sequence). The CDR3 DNA reads as TGTGCCAGCAGCACCTCCCAGACTAGCGGGGGGGAACAGTACTTC. Its translation: CASSTSQTSGGEQYF.

This chain connects TRBV3-1 (or the pseudogene TRBV3-2) to TRBJ1-6; TRBD1 matches at 7 bases. This CDR3 region has 15 residues. Germline values: CDR1 LGHDT, CDR2 YNNKEL (reference sequence). The junction had 7 bases not matched to a gene; V was cut back by 1 base and J by 10 bases. The CDR3 DNA sequence: TGTGCCAGCAGCCAAGGTCCAGGGGGGCTATCACCCCTCCACTTT. Protein sequence: CASSQGPGGLSPLHF.

The CDR3 bases are TGTGCCAGCAGCTCGACAGGGGGAAAAGGCGAAAAACTGTTTTTT. This codes for CASSSTGGKGEKLFF. The chain has TRBV7-9 and TRBJ1-4, with 9 positions matching TRBD1. The length of the CDR3 is 15 residues. Trimming removed 4 bases from V and 8 bases from J; junction bases left unmatched: 8. Germline V lookup: CDR1 SEHNR, CDR2 FQNEAQ (reference sequence).

This clone was counted a few times. The chain links TRBV10-3 to TRBJ1-1; 7 bases map to TRBD1. The CDR3 has 13 residues. The germline CDR1 and CDR2 sequences are ENHRY and SYGVKD. V lost 5 bases, J lost 5 bases, and 5 bases stayed unmatched. CDR3 nucleotides: TGTGCCATCAGTAACCCAGGGGGTACTGAAGCTTTCTTT. This gives the protein CAISNPGGTEAFF.

J is TRBJ2-2 and V is TRBV6-5, with 8 bases fitting TRBD1. The CDR3 totals 15 residues. Germline V gene data show CDR1 as MNHEY and CDR2 as SVGAGI. The V gene end was trimmed by 6 bases and the J gene end by 3 bases; junction bases not matched to a gene: 6. The CDR3 region has the DNA TGTGCCAGCAGGGCTGGACAGGGTTACACCGGGGAGCTGTTTTTT. Translating it yields CASRAGQGYTGELFF.

This clone was recorded once. V is TRBV30 and J is TRBJ1-3; 7 bases match TRBD1. Germline lookup yields CDR1 GTSNPN and CDR2 SVGIG (reference sequence). The V gene end was trimmed by 4 bases and the J gene end by 4 bases; junction bases not matched to a gene: 4. This CDR3 contains 13 residues. CDR3: CAWKPGGGNTIYF. DNA of the CDR3: TGTGCCTGGAAGCCAGGGGGGGGAAACACCATATATTTT.

The J gene is TRBJ1-2, the V gene TRBV5-6; a weak D match, TRBD1 (5 bases). V lost 4 bases, J lost 8 bases, and 15 bases lay in between. In germline, CDR1 is SGHDT, CDR2 YYEEEE. CDR3 length: 13 amino acids. This CDR3 is CASSPPGGEGYTF. The CDR3, as DNA: TGTGCCAGCAGCCCCCCGGGGGGAGAGGGCTACACCTTC.